Given below is one TCR beta chain in context. Its specificity is not known. Losses at the gene ends were 6 bases for V and 4 bases for J; bases not matched to a gene: 7. Germline V gene lookup returns CDR1 SGHRS and CDR2 YFSETQ. This CDR3 has 14 residues. This entry is derived from a study of post-analysis software for immune sequencing data. Researchers reported that TCR beta cDNA libraries carried unique molecular identifiers. T cells, roughly 1 to 10 million of them, yielded some 500,000 cDNA molecules. TCRdb reanalysed the PCR reads using MiXCR and keeps one entry per CDR3 protein. The data contain approximately 460,000 distinct CDR3 sequences, under 55% of them seen just once; the ten biggest clones take up about 12%. Points from the study as a whole: When patients were compared with controls, 5 or 6 TRBV segments were more frequent, TRBV5-6, TRBV5-1 and TRBV20-1 among them. Under F measure analysis, samples from one preparation batch co-clustered strongly. Diversity measured as normalized Chao1 was significantly lower in multiple sclerosis patients than in controls.

The clonotype was recovered from a girl aged 10 to 17 with multiple sclerosis. The sample consisted of blood. The rearrangement links TRBV5-1 to TRBJ2-5, with 9 positions matching TRBD1. CDR3 coding DNA: TGCGCCAGCAACGACAGGGGGTTAGGAGAGACCCAGTACTTC. Residues: CASNDRGLGETQYF.